This entry lists 30 T cell receptor beta chains sequenced from one sample in a study of cytomegalovirus exposure and HLA in healthy donors (dated by TCRdb to the late 2010s). Receptors were amplified or captured by the immunoSEQ multiplex PCR assay. For the multiplex PCR, a mixture combining 60 forward primers for TCR Vbeta segments and 13 reverse primers for TCR Jbeta segments was used. TCRdb retrieved this table from immuneACCESS and kept in-frame rearrangements only. Not all clones are present; in checked studies, unresolved V genes account for under half, and no reason is known for the remainder. Within this sample are 110,000 to 150,000 clones, with about three quarters of them counted one time only. The top ten clonotypes cover about 1.6% of the sample. Material for sequencing was PBMCs. These receptors all stem from a female donor in good health and CMV-seronegative.

This sequence joins TRBV5-1 and TRBJ2-5; possibly TRBD1 for D (5 bases). The J call may be mistaken, given a closer DNA end match to TRBJ2-7. The CDR3 sequence is 15 residues long. Looked up from germline, CDR1 is SGHRS and CDR2 is YFSETQ. CDR3 in amino acids: CASSSRQYSSYEQYF. The DNA of the CDR3 is TGCGCCAGCAGCTCGCGACAGTATAGCTCCTACGAGCAGTACTTC.

This CDR3 is CAISEETSGGLTGELFF. CDR3 sequence (DNA): TGTGCCATCAGTGAGGAGACTAGCGGGGGCCTAACCGGGGAGCTGTTTTTT. V is TRBV10-3 and J is TRBJ2-2, with 12 bases identical to TRBD2. CDR1 and CDR2 from the germline V gene are ENHRY and SYGVKD. CDR3 length: 17 amino acids. The J segment lost 5 bases and the V segment lost 2 bases, leaving 6 bases of the junction unmatched.

V is TRBV5-6 and J is TRBJ1-1; weak D call: TRBD1 (6 bases). V lost 3 bases to trimming and J lost 3 bases, with 9 bases between them. Per the germline V gene, CDR1 is SGHDT and CDR2 is YYEEEE. This CDR3 has 13 residues. In DNA, the CDR3 is TGTGCCAGCAGCTGGGGGCCTGACACTGAAGCTTTCTTT. Translating it yields CASSWGPDTEAFF.

This clone has only a few counts. The V call is TRBV7-9, the J call TRBJ1-1; D remains unclear. With 1 base removed from V and 0 bases from J, the gap between germline ends came to 9 bases. Germline values: CDR1 SEHNR, CDR2 FQNEAQ (reference sequence). The CDR3 covers 15 residues. Written as DNA, the CDR3 is TGTGCCAGCAGCTTAGGTCCGGTCATGAACACTGAAGCTTTCTTT. Protein sequence: CASSLGPVMNTEAFF.

The chain carries TRBV28 and TRBJ2-3, with 8 bases that match TRBD1. Germline V gene data show CDR1 as MDHEN and CDR2 as SYDVKM. The CDR3 spans 14 residues. V lost 5 bases, J lost 1 base, and 2 bases stayed unmatched. This CDR3 reads CASSKTGGTDTQYF. For the CDR3, the DNA is TGTGCCAGCAGTAAGACAGGGGGCACAGATACGCAGTATTTT.

The table lists this clone with a few counts. This chain joins TRBV27 and TRBJ1-1; 7 bases agree with TRBD1. From germline, CDR1 is MNHEY and CDR2 SMNVEV (reference sequence). The CDR3 runs 16 residues. V lost 0 bases, J lost 1 base, and 5 bases stayed unmatched. For the CDR3, the DNA is TGTGCCAGCAGTTTATCAGGGGGCGCGGGGAACACTGAAGCTTTCTTT. This translates into CASSLSGGAGNTEAFF.

The chain uses TRBV27 and TRBJ1-5; 9 bases agree with TRBD1. The CDR3 covers 14 residues. V shed 6 bases, J shed 4 bases, and the junction held 4 bases outside the gene matches. The germline V gene has CDR1 MNHEY and CDR2 SMNVEV (reference sequence). The CDR3 DNA sequence: TGTGCCAGCAGCACCGACAGGGGGAATCAGCCCCAGCATTTT. This codes for CASSTDRGNQPQHF.

V is TRBV21-1 and J is TRBJ1-1; the table's TRBD1 call for D was not verified on the DNA. TRBV21-1 is shown as a pseudogene. The CDR3 loop spans 17 amino acids. The CDR3 DNA reads TGTGCCAGCAGCGGCCAAAATCTCCAGGGCCTTATCACTGAAGCTTTCTTT. Encoded protein: CASSGQNLQGLITEAFF.

CDR3 DNA sequence: TGTGCCAGCAGCTTGGTGTCAGTACAAGAGACCCAGTACTTC. Translating gives CASSLVSVQETQYF. The chain couples TRBV5-4 to TRBJ2-5; D not resolved. V lost 0 bases and J lost 2, with 8 bases in between. Germline CDR1 reads SGHNT; CDR2 reads YYREEE (reference sequence). The CDR3 extends over 14 amino acids.

This clone occurred once. The chain has TRBV6-5 and TRBJ2-7; a weak D match, TRBD1 (5 bases). Trimming shortened V by 5 bases and J by 2 bases, and 10 bases separated the two germline ends. The CDR3 runs to 13 residues. Germline CDR1 is MNHEY and CDR2 is SVGAGI. CDR3 in DNA: TGTGCCAGCAGTGAAGGGGCTACCTACGAGCAGTACTTC. Translated, it gives CASSEGATYEQYF.

The chain joins TRBV5-6 to TRBJ2-1; TRBD2 aligns across 8 bases. After removal of 3 bases from V and 4 bases from J, the junction contained 12 bases not matched to a gene. Germline V gene data show CDR1 as SGHDT and CDR2 as YYEEEE. The CDR3 is 17 amino acids. The CDR3 region has the DNA TGTGCCAGCAGCTCCGGGGGTAGCGGGGACCTTTACAATGAGCAGTTCTTC. This encodes CASSSGGSGDLYNEQFF.

The rearrangement uses TRBV4-2 and TRBJ2-7; 9 nucleotides match TRBD2. The CDR3 extends over 16 amino acids. V lost 0 bases, J lost 4 bases, and 7 bases stayed unmatched. The germline V gene encodes CDR1 LGHNA and CDR2 YNFKEQ. The CDR3 reads CASSQDASGGRYEQYF. The CDR3 DNA is TGTGCCAGCAGCCAAGACGCCAGCGGGGGGAGGTACGAGCAGTACTTC.

V gene TRBV10-2 combines with J gene TRBJ1-2; 8 bases are shared with TRBD1. The ends lost 0 bases at V and 8 bases at J; junction bases unmatched: 8. The CDR3 sequence is 15 residues long. The germline gives CDR1 WSHSY, CDR2 SAAADI. CDR3 loop: CASSESRTGPAGYTF. CDR3 nucleotides: TGCGCCAGCAGTGAGTCGAGGACAGGGCCAGCGGGCTACACCTTC.

CDR3 nucleotide sequence: TGTGCCAGCAGTGAAGGATCGCGGGAGCAGTACTTC. Encoded protein: CASSEGSREQYF. The chain employs TRBV25-1 and TRBJ2-5; 7 bases are shared with TRBD2. CDR1 is MGHDK, CDR2 SYGVNS, per germline. The CDR3 sequence is 12 residues long. The junction had 5 bases not matched to a gene; V was cut back by 2 bases and J by 11 bases.

This chain uses TRBV5-6 with TRBJ2-3; possibly TRBD2 for D (6 bases). The CDR3 runs 16 residues. Germline CDR1 is SGHDT and CDR2 is YYEEEE. The ends were cut back, 3 bases at V and 0 bases at J, with 14 bases in the middle. This chain's CDR3 is CASSWATAGSTDTQYF. The CDR3 bases are TGTGCCAGCAGCTGGGCCACTGCGGGGAGCACAGATACGCAGTATTTT.

The chain employs TRBV6-5 and TRBJ2-5; TRBD2 aligns across 13 bases. V trimming: 2 bases; J trimming: 2 bases; junction bases outside the gene matches: 2. The CDR3 has 16 amino acids. The germline CDR1 and CDR2 sequences are MNHEY and SVGAGI. CDR3 sequence reads: CASSYPGLAGQETQYF. CDR3 nucleotide sequence: TGTGCCAGCAGTTACCCGGGACTAGCGGGACAAGAGACCCAGTACTTC.

This chain joins TRBV5-6 and TRBJ2-1; D may be TRBD2 (5 bases). Germline V CDR1 and CDR2: SGHDT, YYEEEE. CDR3 length: 15 amino acids. The germline V and J ends were trimmed by 1 base and 2 bases, with 10 bases remaining between them. This chain's CDR3 is CASSLIGETYNEQFF. CDR3 nucleotide sequence: TGTGCCAGCAGCTTGATCGGGGAAACCTACAATGAGCAGTTCTTC.

The V and J genes are TRBV28 and TRBJ2-2; D is uncertain. Looked up from germline, CDR1 is MDHEN and CDR2 is SYDVKM. CDR3 size: 13 residues. Trimming stripped 8 bases from V and 0 bases from J, with 7 bases between. The CDR3 loop reads CASETTNTGELFF. The CDR3 DNA reads TGTGCCAGCGAGACAACGAACACCGGGGAGCTGTTTTTT.

The chain recombines TRBV19 with TRBJ1-1, with D perhaps TRBD1 (6 bases). The V gene lost 6 bases and the J gene lost 1 base, with 18 bases spanning the gap. The germline gives CDR1 LNHDA, CDR2 SQIVND (reference sequence). CDR3 length: 16 residues. This chain's CDR3 is CASRITGLGTNTEAFF. Written as DNA, the CDR3 is TGTGCCAGTAGAATTACAGGGCTGGGAACGAACACTGAAGCTTTCTTT.

The rearrangement uses TRBV6-1 and TRBJ2-5, with TRBD1 identical over 9 bases. The assigned J gene may be wrong: the sequence end matches TRBJ2-7 better. Per the germline V gene, CDR1 is MNHNS and CDR2 is SASEGT. This CDR3 is built from 14 residues. The CDR3 DNA is TGTGCCAGCACCCGGACAGGGGCCTCCTACGAGCAGTACTTC. As protein: CASTRTGASYEQYF.

The genes are TRBV19 and TRBJ1-2; 7 bases line up with TRBD1. This CDR3 spans 13 amino acids. V lost 7 bases and J lost 5; bases outside the gene matches: 7. In germline, CDR1 is LNHDA, CDR2 SQIVND (reference sequence). The CDR3 region has the DNA TGTGCCAGTATGTTAGGGGGCGGATATGGCTACACCTTC. Translated: CASMLGGGYGYTF.

The rearrangement joins TRBV7-9 to TRBJ2-5, with 8 bases aligning to TRBD2. From germline, CDR1 is SEHNR and CDR2 FQNEAQ (reference sequence). The CDR3 has 14 amino acids. V was clipped by 4 bases and J by 5 bases; unmatched bases: 6. CDR3 DNA sequence: TGTGCCAGCAGCTCTCGGGGGGGCGCGGAGACCCAGTACTTC. Protein product: CASSSRGGAETQYF.

This clone came up a few times. This chain joins TRBV6-1 and TRBJ2-7, with D perhaps matching TRBD2 (6 bases). In germline, CDR1 is MNHNS, CDR2 SASEGT. V shed 8 bases and J shed 2 bases, with 16 bases lying between them. The CDR3 sequence is 14 residues long. The CDR3 coding sequence is TGTGCCAGCGACACGGGGGACCACACCTACGAGCAGTACTTC. Amino acids: CASDTGDHTYEQYF.

This chain links TRBV7-8 with TRBJ2-7, with D perhaps matching TRBD2 (6 bases). The ends were cut back, 2 bases at V and 3 bases at J, with 14 bases in the middle. CDR1 is SGHVS and CDR2 is FQNEAQ in the germline V gene. This CDR3 region has 15 residues. CDR3 sequence reads: CASSLSVGDFYEQYF. CDR3 nucleotides: TGTGCCAGCAGCTTATCGGTCGGGGACTTCTACGAGCAGTACTTC. The whole variable domain, remainder taken from reference TRBV7-8 and TRBJ2-7, is GAGVSQSPRYKVAKRGQDVALRCDPISGHVSLFWYQQALGQGPEFLTYFQNEAQLDKSGLPSDRFFAERPEGSVSTLKIQRTQQEDSAVYLCASSLSVGDFYEQYFGPGTRLTVT.

The V call is TRBV28, the J call TRBJ1-4; 9 nucleotides align to TRBD1. The CDR3 is made up of 15 amino acids. Germline-derived CDR1 and CDR2 are MDHEN and SYDVKM. The junction had 11 bases not matched to a gene; V was cut back by 7 bases and J by 8 bases. CDR3 bases: TGTGCCAGCACGACCCCGACAGGGGGGTGGGAAAAACTGTTTTTT. This translates into CASTTPTGGWEKLFF.

This clone was recorded a few times. The V and J genes are TRBV6-1 and TRBJ1-4; the match to TRBD1 covers 7 bases. J gave up 8 bases and V 4 bases, and 10 bases lay outside the gene matches. CDR3 length equals 15 residues. In germline, CDR1 is MNHNS, CDR2 SASEGT. Here the CDR3 reads CASSVDRVTGEKLFF. CDR3 coding DNA: TGTGCCAGCAGTGTAGACAGGGTTACAGGAGAAAAACTGTTTTTT.

The rearrangement links TRBV25-1 to TRBJ2-7; D ambiguous. CDR1 is MGHDK, CDR2 SYGVNS, per germline. CDR3 size: 11 residues. The germline V and J ends were trimmed by 10 bases and 4 bases, with 11 bases remaining between them. CDR3 residues: CATSVRYEQYF. In DNA, the CDR3 is TGTGCCACCTCAGTCCGTTACGAGCAGTACTTC.

The chain has TRBV21-1 and TRBJ2-3; TRBD1 is taken as the D call from the table, unchecked against the DNA. TRBV21-1 is labeled a pseudogene. The CDR3 consists of 21 residues. CDR3 in amino acids: CASSKFLDRALTGVFTDTQYF. The CDR3 nucleotides are TGTGCCAGCAGCAAATTTCTTGACAGGGCCCTAACGGGGGTGTTCACAGATACGCAGTATTTT.

The chain employs TRBV18 and TRBJ1-1; a possible D gene is TRBD1 (5 bases). CDR1 is KGHSH, CDR2 LQKENI, per germline. The V and J ends lost 4 bases and 1 base respectively, with 16 bases between them. The CDR3 is made up of 16 amino acids. The CDR3 protein is CASSLHLTGPNTEAFF. The DNA of the CDR3 is TGTGCCAGCTCACTCCATCTCACAGGACCGAACACTGAAGCTTTCTTT.

This sequence joins TRBV7-9 and TRBJ2-7, with 9 positions matching TRBD1. Germline V lookup: CDR1 SEHNR, CDR2 FQNEAQ (reference sequence). Germline trimming cut 5 bases from V and 3 bases from J; bases unmatched to any gene: 8. The CDR3 spans 15 residues. The CDR3 protein is CASSPSRDRVYEQYF. The CDR3 DNA sequence: TGTGCCAGCAGCCCTAGCCGGGACAGGGTCTACGAGCAGTACTTC.